This T cell receptor (beta chain) was sequenced for a study of molecular identifiers for immune sequencing clone quantification. Germline V CDR1 and CDR2: MGHDK, SYGVNS. V was pared by 0 bases and J by 8 bases, with 10 bases between. CDR3 length: 13 residues. Listed TCR primers, together with previously described methods, were used for the bulk TCR libraries. In TCRdb, the PCR reads were re-called with MiXCR into one record per CDR3 protein. The sample records 50,000 to 70,000 distinct CDR3 sequences, approximately 17% being singletons. Whole-study findings and limits: Highly expanded clone sizes could be underestimated by identical TCR molecules that share a barcode. Jurkat TCR RNA spiked in from one cell could reportedly be detected among one million naive cells.

Of note for this clonotype: Its antigen remains unidentified.

RNA fractions of 10%, 30% or 50% and 20,000 to 1,000,000 sorted cells were the source of naive CD8 libraries. Sample: naive CD8+ T cells from blood, with Jurkat cell RNA spiked in. Subset here: FACS-sorted CD8+CD4-CCR7+CD45RA+ naive T cells. The receptor was isolated from a human donor in good health. Some libraries in this study had Jurkat cell RNA spiked in. This chain joins TRBV25-1 and TRBJ1-2; weak D call: TRBD1 (5 bases). The CDR3 spells CASSEYGQQGYTF. CDR3 nucleotides: TGTGCCAGCAGTGAATACGGACAACAGGGCTACACCTTC.